One sample yielded the 17 T cell receptor beta chains listed below, sequenced in a study of blood T cell repertoires in COVID-19. Assay: immunoSEQ multiplex PCR; the TCRdb copy retains only in-frame clones and omits some. The data contain more than 45,000 clones, 87% of them singletons. The sample comprised peripheral blood. Receptor source: a woman older than 75 with COVID-19, enrolled during active disease.

The chain couples TRBV12-5 to TRBJ2-3; D unclear. The CDR3 runs 11 residues. CDR1 and CDR2 (germline): LGHNT, FRNRAP. V shed 5 bases and J shed 3 bases, with 3 bases lying between them. CDR3 bases: TGTGCTAGTGGTCTTACAGATACGCAGTATTTT. Protein product: CASGLTDTQYF.

The rearrangement links TRBV5-6 to TRBJ2-5; D possibly corresponds to TRBD1 (6 bases). V lost 4 bases and J lost 1, with 14 bases in between. The V gene's germline CDR1 is SGHDT and CDR2 YYEEEE. This CDR3 is built from 15 residues. CDR3 coding DNA: TGTGCCAGCAGCCACCGGGACACCCTCCAAGAGACCCAGTACTTC. This sequence encodes CASSHRDTLQETQYF.

This sequence joins TRBV7-2 and TRBJ2-1; maybe TRBD1 (6 bases). The germline V and J ends were trimmed by 0 bases and 4 bases, with 10 bases remaining between them. The CDR3 loop spans 15 amino acids. The germline V gene encodes CDR1 SGHTA and CDR2 FQGNSA. CDR3 sequence reads: CASSLAIGQYNEQFF. As DNA, the CDR3 is TGTGCCAGCAGCTTAGCTATAGGACAGTACAATGAGCAGTTCTTC.

This clone was recorded only once. This CDR3 reads CASSQLGAYGYTF. The CDR3 DNA reads TGTGCCAGCAGCCAATTGGGAGCTTATGGCTACACCTTC. The genes are TRBV3-1 (or the pseudogene TRBV3-2) and TRBJ1-2; D gene ambiguous. Trimming took 2 bases from V and 5 from J, leaving 9 bases between them. Germline values: CDR1 LGHDT, CDR2 YNNKEL (reference sequence). This CDR3 has 13 amino acids.

V is TRBV30 and J is TRBJ2-6; D remains ambiguous. The CDR3 has 15 amino acids. The germline V gene encodes CDR1 GTSNPN and CDR2 SVGIG (reference sequence). Trimming left V 5 bases short and J 4 bases short, with 15 bases between. The CDR3 reads CAWGVRATGANVLTF. The CDR3 DNA sequence: TGTGCCTGGGGGGTAAGAGCTACCGGGGCCAACGTCCTGACTTTC.

V gene TRBV5-1 combines with J gene TRBJ2-6; 7 nucleotides agree with TRBD1. This CDR3 spans 17 amino acids. Germline CDR1 reads SGHRS; CDR2 reads YFSETQ. The ends lost 0 bases at V and 2 bases at J; junction bases unmatched: 5. The CDR3 DNA reads TGCGCCAGCAGCTTGGATAGAGGGGGCACTGGGGCCAACGTCCTGACTTTC. This sequence encodes CASSLDRGGTGANVLTF.

The V gene is TRBV30, the J gene TRBJ1-1; 8 bases are shared with TRBD1. This CDR3 has 15 amino acids. Germline-derived CDR1 and CDR2 are GTSNPN and SVGIG (reference sequence). J was trimmed by 1 base and V by 3 bases; bases with no gene match: 7. DNA for the CDR3: TGTGCCTGGAGGGGCCCCGGGACAGGGAACACTGAAGCTTTCTTT. It codes for CAWRGPGTGNTEAFF.

The V gene is TRBV2, the J gene TRBJ1-2; weak D call: TRBD1 (5 bases). The V and J ends lost 0 bases and 4 bases respectively, with 9 bases between them. Germline V gene sequence: CDR1 SNHLY, CDR2 FYNNEI. The CDR3 has 14 amino acids. CDR3 sequence reads: CASSEAYRSYGYTF. For the CDR3, the DNA is TGTGCCAGCAGTGAAGCCTACAGGAGCTATGGCTACACCTTC.

In its sample, this clone was seen a few times. The chain joins TRBV10-2 to TRBJ1-5; possibly TRBD1 for D (6 bases). V lost 1 base and J lost 1, with 8 bases in between. There are 15 residues in the CDR3. Germline CDR1 reads WSHSY; CDR2 reads SAAADI. CDR3 sequence (DNA): TGCGCCAGCAGTGAGTACAGGGTGAGCAATCAGCCCCAGCATTTT. Its translation is CASSEYRVSNQPQHF.

CDR3 residues: CASSMDGGTDTQYF. CDR3 DNA: TGTGCCAGTAGTATGGATGGGGGGACAGATACGCAGTATTTT. This chain links TRBV19 with TRBJ2-3, with a weak D call TRBD2 (6 bases). The CDR3 runs to 14 residues. Trimming cost V 3 bases and J 3 bases, with 10 bases left between them. Germline values: CDR1 LNHDA, CDR2 SQIVND (reference sequence).

The chain uses TRBV7-4 and TRBJ2-1; the match to TRBD2 covers 11 bases. V lost 6 bases and J lost 6; bases outside the gene matches: 10. CDR1 is SGHVT and CDR2 is SQSDAQ in the germline V gene. This CDR3 contains 16 residues. CDR3 nucleotides: TGTGCCAGCAGGTCTCCGGGACTAGCGGAAATCAATGAGCAGTTCTTC. Residues: CASRSPGLAEINEQFF.

The chain is built from TRBV19 and TRBJ2-5; 13 bases are shared with TRBD2. The V and J ends lost 3 bases and 3 bases, in that order; junction bases with no gene match: 1. The CDR3 has 15 residues. The germline V gene encodes CDR1 LNHDA and CDR2 SQIVND (reference sequence). CDR3 residues: CASSMTSGGKETQYF. The DNA of the CDR3 is TGTGCCAGTAGTATGACTAGCGGGGGGAAAGAGACCCAGTACTTC.

The V call is TRBV30, the J call TRBJ2-7, with 16 bases identical to TRBD2. After removal of 0 bases from V and 9 bases from J, the junction contained 5 bases not matched to a gene. This CDR3 is built from 15 residues. Looked up from germline, CDR1 is GTSNPN and CDR2 is SVGIG (reference sequence). This CDR3 is CAWSVGTSGGEVQYF. The CDR3 nucleotides are TGTGCCTGGAGTGTGGGGACTAGCGGGGGGGAGGTGCAGTACTTC.

The table lists this clone with a count of one. The chain recombines TRBV19 with TRBJ2-5; 7 bases match TRBD1. Germline assignment: CDR1 LNHDA and CDR2 SQIVND (reference sequence). Trimming removed 6 bases from V and 4 bases from J; junction bases left unmatched: 8. The CDR3 runs to 14 residues. The CDR3 sequence: CASRATGAVETQYF. The CDR3 DNA is TGTGCCAGTAGGGCCACAGGGGCGGTAGAGACCCAGTACTTC. Full variable domain (missing parts from reference TRBV19 and TRBJ2-5): DGGITQSPKYLFRKEGQNVTLSCEQNLNHDAMYWYRQDPGQGLRLIYYSQIVNDFQKGDIAEGYSVSREKKESFPLTVTSAQKNPTAFYLCASRATGAVETQYFGPGTRLLVL.

CDR3 in amino acids: CASSDRPSGKETQYF. The CDR3 nucleotides read TGTGCCAGCAGTGATCGGCCTAGCGGGAAAGAGACCCAGTACTTC. J is TRBJ2-5 and V is TRBV2, with 9 bases that match TRBD2. CDR1 is SNHLY, CDR2 FYNNEI, per germline. J was trimmed by 3 bases and V by 3 bases; bases with no gene match: 5. The CDR3 totals 15 residues.

The rearrangement uses TRBV2 and TRBJ1-2; a possible D gene is TRBD1 (6 bases). Germline V gene sequence: CDR1 SNHLY, CDR2 FYNNEI. The CDR3 is 14 amino acids. The V gene lost 7 bases and the J gene lost 6 bases, with 18 bases spanning the gap. CDR3 loop: CASTRGGALNGYTF. The DNA for the CDR3 is TGTGCCAGCACCCGCGGGGGGGCGCTTAATGGCTACACCTTC.

V is TRBV6-2 or TRBV6-3 and J is TRBJ1-2, with 7 bases aligning to TRBD1. Per the germline V gene, CDR1 is MNHEY and CDR2 is SVGEGT. The CDR3 has 13 amino acids. V lost 5 bases and J lost 2; bases outside the gene matches: 2. Here the CDR3 reads CASSMGQNYGYTF. The CDR3 DNA is TGTGCCAGCAGTATGGGACAGAACTATGGCTACACCTTC.